These 14 T cell receptor beta chains were all obtained from the same sample, sequenced in a study of control samples from healthy donors and cancer patients. Assay used: immunoSEQ multiplex PCR; TCRdb lists only in-frame clones, some missing. This table has about 410,000 clones, 80% to 95% appearing once. Sequencing was performed on PBMCs. The receptors come from a man aged 40-49 years with head and neck cancer.

The V gene is TRBV19, the J gene TRBJ2-7, with 8 positions matching TRBD2. The trim removed 3 bases at V and 3 bases at J, leaving 1 base unmatched. Germline loops: CDR1 LNHDA, CDR2 SQIVND (reference sequence). The CDR3 runs to 13 residues. The CDR3 here is CASSMGLVYEQYF. DNA of the CDR3: TGTGCCAGTAGTATGGGACTAGTCTACGAGCAGTACTTC.

The chain joins TRBV28 to TRBJ1-2; D uncertain. The V end lost 1 base, the J end lost 11 bases, and 14 bases lay between the germline ends. The CDR3 totals 13 residues. Germline CDR1 reads MDHEN; CDR2 reads SYDVKM. CDR3 protein: CASSLSGPIVYTF. In DNA, the CDR3 is TGTGCCAGCAGTTTATCAGGCCCTATCGTGTACACCTTC.

The chain recombines TRBV5-4 with TRBJ2-1, with 10 bases matching TRBD2. The CDR3 runs to 15 residues. After removal of 6 bases from V and 7 bases from J, the junction contained 10 bases not matched to a gene. Germline CDR1 SGHNT, CDR2 YYREEE (reference sequence). This CDR3 reads CASNWEPSGGNEQFF. As DNA, the CDR3 is TGTGCCAGCAACTGGGAGCCTAGCGGGGGAAATGAGCAGTTCTTC.

The CDR3 sequence: CASSPAGGGARETQYF. Written as DNA, the CDR3 is TGTGCCAGCAGTCCCGCTGGCGGGGGGGCGCGAGAGACCCAGTACTTC. The chain has TRBV28 and TRBJ2-5; the match to TRBD2 covers 9 bases. The V and J ends lost 5 bases and 4 bases, in that order; junction bases with no gene match: 11. The CDR3 is 16 amino acids. Germline loops: CDR1 MDHEN, CDR2 SYDVKM.

The chain joins TRBV30 to TRBJ1-2, with D perhaps matching TRBD1 (5 bases). Germline CDR1 GTSNPN, CDR2 SVGIG (reference sequence). The length of the CDR3 is 13 residues. V dropped 1 base and J dropped 0 bases, with 6 bases sitting between them. The CDR3 loop reads CAWSGQPNYGYTF. The CDR3 coding sequence is TGTGCCTGGAGTGGACAGCCTAACTATGGCTACACCTTC.

In its sample, this clone was seen once. This chain uses TRBV9 with TRBJ2-7; 10 nucleotides match TRBD1. This CDR3 is built from 14 residues. Germline V CDR1 and CDR2: SGDLS, YYNGEE. V trimming: 4 bases; J trimming: 3 bases; junction bases outside the gene matches: 4. CDR3: CASSPRDRGYEQYF. CDR3 nucleotide sequence: TGTGCCAGCAGCCCCCGGGACAGGGGCTACGAGCAGTACTTC.

The chain uses TRBV2 and TRBJ2-3; 10 bases align to TRBD1. The CDR3 extends over 13 amino acids. V gave up 10 bases and J gave up 3 bases; unmatched junction bases: 4. The germline V gene encodes CDR1 SNHLY and CDR2 FYNNEI. The CDR3: CANRQGATDTQYF. The CDR3 bases are TGTGCCAACCGACAGGGGGCTACAGATACGCAGTATTTT.

The chain has TRBV19 and TRBJ1-1; no clear D. The length of the CDR3 is 14 residues. Germline CDR1 reads LNHDA; CDR2 reads SQIVND (reference sequence). Trimming removed 1 base at V and 2 bases at J, with 8 bases between. CDR3: CASSIVNSNTEAFF. CDR3 nucleotides: TGTGCCAGTAGTATAGTTAACAGTAACACTGAAGCTTTCTTT.

The chain is built from TRBV5-8 and TRBJ2-1; 9 nucleotides agree with TRBD2. The CDR3 length is 15 residues. Germline V gene data show CDR1 as SGHTS and CDR2 as YDEGEE. V was clipped by 1 base and J by 7 bases; unmatched bases: 6. Written as DNA, the CDR3 is TGTGCCAGCAGCTTGAGGCTAGCGGGGTTAAATGAGCAGTTCTTC. Translation gives CASSLRLAGLNEQFF.

This chain links TRBV20-1 with TRBJ1-6; D unresolved. There are 14 residues in the CDR3. Trimming pared 3 bases from V and 0 bases from J, leaving 6 bases between. CDR1 and CDR2 from the germline V gene are DFQATT and SNEGSKA (reference sequence). CDR3 DNA sequence: TGCAGTGCTAGTTTTGACTCCTATAATTCACCCCTCCACTTT. Translation gives CSASFDSYNSPLHF.

The rearrangement joins TRBV5-1 to TRBJ2-7, with D possibly matching TRBD2 (5 bases). Germline V gene lookup returns CDR1 SGHRS and CDR2 YFSETQ. V was cut by 2 bases and J by 1 base, with 10 bases left in between. The CDR3 is made up of 14 amino acids. The CDR3 protein is CASSLADRSYEQYF. The CDR3 nucleotides read TGCGCCAGCAGCTTAGCGGACCGATCCTACGAGCAGTACTTC.

The CDR3: CASSIRSRGPTLDTQYF. The DNA for the CDR3 is TGTGCCAGCAGCATCCGTTCTAGAGGCCCAACTTTAGATACGCAGTATTTT. The gene calls are TRBV9 and TRBJ2-3; D uncertain. This CDR3 region has 17 residues. The V and J ends lost 4 bases and 5 bases respectively, with 23 bases between them. Per the germline V gene, CDR1 is SGDLS and CDR2 is YYNGEE.

The V and J genes are TRBV5-1 and TRBJ2-3; D possibly uses TRBD1 or TRBD2 (5 bases each). Looked up from germline, CDR1 is SGHRS and CDR2 is YFSETQ. V was pared by 5 bases and J by 5 bases, with 15 bases between. The CDR3 has 14 residues. The CDR3 is CASRPGTGRDTQYF. In DNA, the CDR3 is TGCGCCAGCAGGCCGGGGACCGGGCGAGATACGCAGTATTTT.

The chain recombines TRBV30 with TRBJ2-5, with TRBD1 identical over 8 bases. Germline V CDR1 and CDR2: GTSNPN, SVGIG (reference sequence). With 0 bases clipped from V and 2 bases from J, the junction kept 8 bases outside the gene matches. CDR3 length equals 16 residues. The chain's CDR3 is CAWSVLDRAEQETQYF. For the CDR3, the DNA is TGTGCCTGGAGTGTACTGGACAGGGCGGAACAAGAGACCCAGTACTTC. The full variable domain, completed using reference TRBV30 and TRBJ2-5, is SQTIHQWPATLVQPVGSPLSLECTVEGTSNPNLYWYRQAAGRGLQLLFYSVGIGQISSEVPQNLSASRPQDRQFILSSKKLLLSDSGFYLCAWSVLDRAEQETQYFGPGTRLLVL.